The 8 T cell receptor beta chains given below trace back to one sample, sequenced in a study of CD8 T cells in Susac syndrome (dated by TCRdb to the late 2010s). Libraries were made using the immunoSEQ multiplex PCR assay. RNA was extracted using the RNeasy kit, and 0.5 to 1 microgram was reverse transcribed with random hexamers. The public reads were quality trimmed at Q25 with fastp and then assembled into clones with MiXCR by TCRdb, keeping productive beta chains. CDR3 protein duplicates are merged, each entry listing the most common genes and DNA. Within this sample are some 260,000 distinct CDR3 sequences, with approximately 84% of them counted one time only. The ten biggest clones cover over 0.095% of the sample. The sample taken for sequencing was CD8+ T cells from PBMCs. Receptors originate from a human donor with multiple sclerosis.

This clonotype was seen more than once but under ten times. The chain couples TRBV6-5 to TRBJ2-6; D might be TRBD2 (5 bases). V shed 2 bases and J shed 0 bases, with 5 bases lying between them. Germline lookup yields CDR1 MNHEY and CDR2 SVGAGI. The CDR3 extends over 15 amino acids. The CDR3 reads CASSYGSSGANVLTF. As DNA, the CDR3 is TGTGCCAGCAGTTACGGGAGCTCTGGGGCCAACGTCCTGACTTTC.

This chain uses TRBV27 with TRBJ2-1; TRBD1 matches 9 bases. Germline V lookup: CDR1 MNHEY, CDR2 SMNVEV (reference sequence). The CDR3 covers 16 residues. Trimming removed 10 bases from V and 6 bases from J; junction bases left unmatched: 16. The CDR3: CATYLGPGQGLNEQFF. In DNA form, the CDR3 reads TGTGCCACCTACTTGGGACCGGGACAGGGACTCAATGAGCAGTTCTTC.

This clonotype was recorded once. Germline is not matched at one junction end, which may reflect a read error. This chain connects TRBV5-1 to TRBJ1-4, with D perhaps TRBD1 (5 bases). Germline CDR1 reads SGHRS; CDR2 reads YFSETQ. There are 13 residues in the CDR3. Here the CDR3 DNA reads TGCGCCAGCAGCTTGGCAGGGAGCGAAAAACTGCTTTTT. As protein: CASSLAGSEKLLF.

The chain employs TRBV7-9 and TRBJ1-1; D ambiguous. The CDR3 has 14 residues. CDR1 is SEHNR, CDR2 FQNEAQ, per germline (reference sequence). The ends were cut back, 11 bases at V and 3 bases at J, with 19 bases in the middle. The CDR3 DNA reads TGTGCCGTACACCCTTACCAGGATGACACTGAAGCTTTCTTT. It codes for CAVHPYQDDTEAFF.

The rearrangement links TRBV28 to TRBJ2-7; 13 nucleotides line up with TRBD2. Germline V gene data show CDR1 as MDHEN and CDR2 as SYDVKM. V lost 8 bases and J lost 5; bases outside the gene matches: 3. The CDR3 loop spans 13 amino acids. The CDR3 is CASGLAGDHEQYF. The CDR3 DNA is TGTGCCAGCGGACTAGCGGGAGATCACGAGCAGTACTTC.

Only one count was recorded for this clonotype. The chain uses TRBV9 and TRBJ2-5, with TRBD1 matching over 10 bases. Germline V gene data show CDR1 as SGDLS and CDR2 as YYNGEE. This CDR3 spans 15 amino acids. J lost 4 bases, V lost 6 bases, and 9 bases had no gene match. The CDR3: CASTLEGQGRETQYF. CDR3 sequence (DNA): TGTGCCAGCACCTTAGAGGGACAGGGGAGAGAGACCCAGTACTTC.

The rearrangement joins TRBV19 to TRBJ1-5; D perhaps matches TRBD1 (5 bases). V shed 5 bases and J shed 3 bases, with 11 bases lying between them. The CDR3 spans 14 residues. Germline-derived CDR1 and CDR2 are LNHDA and SQIVND (reference sequence). The CDR3 reads CASSRNGANQPQHF. The CDR3 nucleotides are TGTGCCAGTAGTCGGAACGGGGCCAATCAGCCCCAGCATTTT.

Comment on this clonotype: An end of the junction does not agree with germline; a read error may underlie this. The V gene is TRBV27, the J gene TRBJ2-7, with TRBD2 as a possible D gene (5 bases). Germline V gene data show CDR1 as MNHEY and CDR2 as SMNVEV (reference sequence). This CDR3 contains 15 residues. The CDR3 spells CANSLGRMGVYEQYF. The DNA for the CDR3 is TGTGCCAACAGTTTAGGTAGAATGGGAGTATACGAGCAGTACTTC.